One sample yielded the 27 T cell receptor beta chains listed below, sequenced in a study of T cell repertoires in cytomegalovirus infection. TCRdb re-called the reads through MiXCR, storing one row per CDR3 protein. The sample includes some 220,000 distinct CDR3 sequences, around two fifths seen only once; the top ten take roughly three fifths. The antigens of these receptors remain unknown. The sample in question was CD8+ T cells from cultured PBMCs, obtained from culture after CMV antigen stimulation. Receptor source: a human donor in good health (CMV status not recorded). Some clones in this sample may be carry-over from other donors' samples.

CDR3 loop: CASSLGGVQYF. CDR3 nucleotide sequence: TGTGCTAGTAGCCTGGGAGGGGTCCAGTACTTC. The chain employs TRBV12-5 and TRBJ2-5; 7 bases line up with TRBD2. V dropped 8 bases and J dropped 10; count of bases not matched to a gene: 7. The CDR3 is made up of 11 amino acids. The germline V gene encodes CDR1 LGHNT and CDR2 FRNRAP.

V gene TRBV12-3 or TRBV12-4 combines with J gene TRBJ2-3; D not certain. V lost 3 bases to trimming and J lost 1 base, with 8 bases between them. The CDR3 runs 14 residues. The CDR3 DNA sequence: TGTGCCAGCAGTTTCGGATATGGCACAGATACGCAGTATTTT. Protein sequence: CASSFGYGTDTQYF.

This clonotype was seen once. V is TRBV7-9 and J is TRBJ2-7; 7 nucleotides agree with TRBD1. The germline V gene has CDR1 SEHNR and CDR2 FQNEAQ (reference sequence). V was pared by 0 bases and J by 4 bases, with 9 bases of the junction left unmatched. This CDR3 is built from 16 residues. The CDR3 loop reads CASSLAIGQQGYEQYF. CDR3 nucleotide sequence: TGTGCCAGCAGCTTAGCGATTGGGCAACAGGGGTACGAGCAGTACTTC. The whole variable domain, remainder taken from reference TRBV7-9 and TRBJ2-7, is DTGVSQNPRHKITKRGQNVTFRCDPISEHNRLYWYRQTLGQGPEFLTYFQNEAQLEKSRLLSDRFSAERPKGSFSTLEIQRTEQGDSAMYLCASSLAIGQQGYEQYFGPGTRLTVT.

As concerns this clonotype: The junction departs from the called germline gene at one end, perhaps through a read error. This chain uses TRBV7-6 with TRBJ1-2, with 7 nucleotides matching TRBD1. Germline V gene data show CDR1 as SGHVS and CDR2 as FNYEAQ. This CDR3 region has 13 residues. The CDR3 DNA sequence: TGTGCCAGCAGCAGGGGACAGCCCTATGGCAACACCTTC. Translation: CASSRGQPYGNTF.

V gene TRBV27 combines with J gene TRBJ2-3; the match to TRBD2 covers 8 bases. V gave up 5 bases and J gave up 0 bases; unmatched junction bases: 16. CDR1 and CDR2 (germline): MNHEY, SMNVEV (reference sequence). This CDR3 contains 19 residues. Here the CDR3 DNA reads TGTGCCAGCAGTCACCTGGGAGGGCTAGCGGGTACCAGCACAGATACGCAGTATTTT. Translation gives CASSHLGGLAGTSTDTQYF.

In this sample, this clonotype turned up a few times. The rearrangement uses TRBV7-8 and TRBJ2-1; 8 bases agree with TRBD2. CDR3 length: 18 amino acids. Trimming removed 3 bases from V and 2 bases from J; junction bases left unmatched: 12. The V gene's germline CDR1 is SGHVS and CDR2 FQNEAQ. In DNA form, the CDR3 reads TGTGCCAGCAGCTTTCCCCTTCTTGAAGCGGGGGCCTACAATGAGCAGTTCTTC. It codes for CASSFPLLEAGAYNEQFF.

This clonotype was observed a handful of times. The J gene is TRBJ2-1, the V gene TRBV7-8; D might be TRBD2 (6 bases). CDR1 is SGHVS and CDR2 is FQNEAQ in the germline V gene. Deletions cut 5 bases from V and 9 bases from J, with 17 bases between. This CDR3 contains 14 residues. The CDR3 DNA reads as TGTGCCAGCAGCGACCGGGAGAAGACCACTGAGCAGTTCTTC. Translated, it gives CASSDREKTTEQFF.

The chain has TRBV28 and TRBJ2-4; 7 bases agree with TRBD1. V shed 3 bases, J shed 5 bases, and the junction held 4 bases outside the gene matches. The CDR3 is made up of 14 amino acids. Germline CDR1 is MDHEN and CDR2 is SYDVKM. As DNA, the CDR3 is TGTGCCAGCAGTTTGCAAGGGGGCCAAAACATTCAGTACTTC. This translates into CASSLQGGQNIQYF. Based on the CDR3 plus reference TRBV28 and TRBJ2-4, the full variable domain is DVKVTQSSRYLVKRTGEKVFLECVQDMDHENMFWYRQDPGLGLRLIYFSYDVKMKEKGDIPEGYSVSREKKERFSLILESASTNQTSMYLCASSLQGGQNIQYFGAGTRLSVL.

This chain's CDR3 is CASSQTGEDNQPQHF. CDR3 nucleotide sequence: TGTGCCAGCAGTCAGACAGGGGAGGACAATCAGCCCCAGCATTTT. The chain recombines TRBV27 with TRBJ1-5, with 8 bases matching TRBD1. This CDR3 is built from 15 residues. CDR1 is MNHEY, CDR2 SMNVEV, per germline (reference sequence). J lost 3 bases, V lost 5 bases, and 6 bases had no gene match.

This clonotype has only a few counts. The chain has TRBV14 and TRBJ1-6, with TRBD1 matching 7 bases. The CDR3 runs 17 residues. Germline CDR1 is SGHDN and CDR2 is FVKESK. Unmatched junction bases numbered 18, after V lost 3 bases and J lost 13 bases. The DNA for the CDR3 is TGTGCCAGCAGCCAGGATGGGTTGGACAGGCCCCTGGGGCCCCTCCACTTT. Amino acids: CASSQDGLDRPLGPLHF.

The CDR3 loop is CASSDFGTGYEQYF. CDR3 in DNA: TGTGCCAGCAGTGACTTCGGGACGGGCTACGAGCAGTACTTC. The gene calls are TRBV6-1 and TRBJ2-7; D tentatively fits TRBD1 or TRBD2 (5 bases each). Trimming took 3 bases from V and 3 from J, leaving 12 bases between them. This CDR3 has 14 residues. Germline V CDR1 and CDR2: MNHNS, SASEGT.

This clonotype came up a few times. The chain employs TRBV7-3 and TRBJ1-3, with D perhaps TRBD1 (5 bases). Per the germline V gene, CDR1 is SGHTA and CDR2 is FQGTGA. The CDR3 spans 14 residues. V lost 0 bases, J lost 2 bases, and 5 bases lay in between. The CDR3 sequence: CASSLTGAGNTIYF. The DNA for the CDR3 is TGTGCCAGCAGCTTAACAGGGGCTGGAAACACCATATATTTT.

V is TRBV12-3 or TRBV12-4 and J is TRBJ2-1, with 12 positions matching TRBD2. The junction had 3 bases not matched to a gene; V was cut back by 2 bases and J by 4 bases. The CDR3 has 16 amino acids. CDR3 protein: CASSLPGLAGYNEQFF. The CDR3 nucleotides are TGTGCCAGCAGTTTACCGGGACTAGCGGGTTACAATGAGCAGTTCTTC.

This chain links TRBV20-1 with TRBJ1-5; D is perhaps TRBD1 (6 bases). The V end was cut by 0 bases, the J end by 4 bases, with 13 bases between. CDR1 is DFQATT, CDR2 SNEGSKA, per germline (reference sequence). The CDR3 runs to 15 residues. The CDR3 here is CSARDRSGANQPQHF. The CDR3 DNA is TGCAGTGCTAGAGATCGTTCGGGGGCAAATCAGCCCCAGCATTTT.

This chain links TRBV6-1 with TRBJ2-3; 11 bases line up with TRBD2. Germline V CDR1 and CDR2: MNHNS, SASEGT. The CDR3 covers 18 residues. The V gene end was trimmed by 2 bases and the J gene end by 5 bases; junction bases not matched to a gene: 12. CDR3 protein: CASSETSGGAGGGDTQYF. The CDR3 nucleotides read TGTGCCAGCAGTGAAACTAGCGGGGGCGCTGGGGGCGGAGATACGCAGTATTTT.

CDR3 nucleotides: TGTGCCAGCAGCCATGGGAAATGGGGGGAGGGCCAATTTGAGACCCAGTACTTC. Amino acid sequence: CASSHGKWGEGQFETQYF. The chain has TRBV6-5 and TRBJ2-5; 7 nucleotides agree with TRBD2. The length of the CDR3 is 18 residues. With 6 bases clipped from V and 5 bases from J, the junction kept 21 bases outside the gene matches. CDR1 is MNHEY, CDR2 SVGAGI, per germline.

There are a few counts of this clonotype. Written as DNA, the CDR3 is TGTGCCAGCAGCGTAGCTCCCGGTGCCTACGAGCAGTACTTC. This codes for CASSVAPGAYEQYF. The rearrangement joins TRBV9 to TRBJ2-7; D unresolved. The CDR3 sequence is 14 residues long. With 0 bases removed from V and 2 bases from J, the gap between germline ends came to 9 bases. From germline, CDR1 is SGDLS and CDR2 YYNGEE.

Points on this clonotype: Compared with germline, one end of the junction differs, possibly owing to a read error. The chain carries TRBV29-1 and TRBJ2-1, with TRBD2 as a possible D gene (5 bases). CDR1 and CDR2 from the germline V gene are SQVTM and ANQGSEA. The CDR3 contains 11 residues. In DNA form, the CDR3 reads TGCAGCGTGCGCGAGGGCAATGAGCAGTGCTTC. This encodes CSVREGNEQCF.

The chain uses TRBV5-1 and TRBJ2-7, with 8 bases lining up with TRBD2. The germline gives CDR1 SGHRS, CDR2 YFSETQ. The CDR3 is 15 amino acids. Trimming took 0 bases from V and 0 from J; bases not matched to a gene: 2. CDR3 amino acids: CASSLGSGSSYEQYF. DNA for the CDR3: TGCGCCAGCAGCTTGGGGAGCGGGAGCTCCTACGAGCAGTACTTC.

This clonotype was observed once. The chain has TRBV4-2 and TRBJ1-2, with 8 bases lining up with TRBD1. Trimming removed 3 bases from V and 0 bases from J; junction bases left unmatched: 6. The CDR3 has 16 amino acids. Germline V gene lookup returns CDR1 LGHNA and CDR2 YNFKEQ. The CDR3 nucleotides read TGTGCCAGCAGCCAGATACAGGGGGGGTCTAACTATGGCTACACCTTC. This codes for CASSQIQGGSNYGYTF.

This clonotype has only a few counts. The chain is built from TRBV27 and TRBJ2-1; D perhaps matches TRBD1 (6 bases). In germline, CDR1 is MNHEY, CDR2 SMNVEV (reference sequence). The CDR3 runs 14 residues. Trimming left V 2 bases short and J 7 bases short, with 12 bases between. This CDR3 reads CASSLDGRGNEQFF. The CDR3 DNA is TGTGCCAGCAGTTTAGACGGCAGGGGTAATGAGCAGTTCTTC.

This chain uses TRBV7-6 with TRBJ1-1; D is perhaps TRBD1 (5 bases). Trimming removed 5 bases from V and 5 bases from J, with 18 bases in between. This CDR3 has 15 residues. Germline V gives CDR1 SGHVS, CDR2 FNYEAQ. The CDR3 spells CASSPLWGGGTEAFF. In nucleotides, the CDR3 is TGTGCCAGCAGCCCACTATGGGGTGGGGGAACTGAAGCTTTCTTT.

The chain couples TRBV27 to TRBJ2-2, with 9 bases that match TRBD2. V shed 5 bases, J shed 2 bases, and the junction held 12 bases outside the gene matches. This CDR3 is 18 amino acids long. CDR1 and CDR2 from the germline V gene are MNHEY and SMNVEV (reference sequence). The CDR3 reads CASSDTVGREGNTGELFF. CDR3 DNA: TGTGCCAGCAGTGACACCGTAGGGCGGGAGGGCAACACCGGGGAGCTGTTTTTT.

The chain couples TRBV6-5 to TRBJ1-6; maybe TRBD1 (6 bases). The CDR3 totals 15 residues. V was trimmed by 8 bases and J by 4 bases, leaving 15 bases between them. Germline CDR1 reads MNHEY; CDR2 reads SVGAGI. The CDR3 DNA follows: TGTGCCAGCCAGGGCCGGACAGCGTATAATTCACCCCTCCACTTT. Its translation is CASQGRTAYNSPLHF.

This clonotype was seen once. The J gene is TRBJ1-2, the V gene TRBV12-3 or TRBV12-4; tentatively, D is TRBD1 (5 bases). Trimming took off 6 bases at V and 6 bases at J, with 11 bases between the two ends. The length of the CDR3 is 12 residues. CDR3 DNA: TGTGCCAGCAGCCCGGGACTGCATGGCTACACCTTC. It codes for CASSPGLHGYTF.

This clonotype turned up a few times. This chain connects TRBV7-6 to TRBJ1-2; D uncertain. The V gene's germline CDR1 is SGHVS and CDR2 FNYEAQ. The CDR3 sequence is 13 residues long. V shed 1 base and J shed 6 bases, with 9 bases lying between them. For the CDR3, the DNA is TGTGCCAGCAGCTTAGGAGGGTTACATGGCTACACCTTC. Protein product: CASSLGGLHGYTF.

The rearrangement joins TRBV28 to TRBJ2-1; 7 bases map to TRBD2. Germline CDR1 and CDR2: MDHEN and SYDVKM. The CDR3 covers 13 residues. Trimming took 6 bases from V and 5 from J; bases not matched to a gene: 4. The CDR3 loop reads CASRRTRNNEQFF. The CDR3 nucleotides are TGTGCCAGCAGGAGGACTAGGAACAATGAGCAGTTCTTC.